Following are 21 T cell receptor beta chains from one sample sequenced in a study of cytotoxic CD8 clonotypes in ibrutinib-treated CLL. Clones were read by immunoSEQ multiplex PCR, and TCRdb kept only the in-frame ones, dropping some. The top ten clones hold roughly a sixth of a sample with about 35,000 clones, 65% to 75% of them seen once. The specimen comprised PBMCs, sampled at disease progression, from a patient treated with ibrutinib. The receptors come from a human donor with chronic lymphocytic leukemia.

This clone has a handful of counts. The chain recombines TRBV5-6 with TRBJ1-6; D remains ambiguous. The V gene's germline CDR1 is SGHDT and CDR2 YYEEEE. The V end lost 4 bases, the J end lost 4 bases, and 9 bases lay between the germline ends. CDR3 length equals 14 residues. The DNA for the CDR3 is TGTGCCAGCAGCCTGACATGGTATAATTCACCCCTCCACTTT. It translates to CASSLTWYNSPLHF.

In this sample, this clone turned up a few times. The chain combines TRBV7-9 with TRBJ2-7, with no clear D. Germline V gives CDR1 SEHNR, CDR2 FQNEAQ (reference sequence). V lost 1 base, J lost 5 bases, and 15 bases lay in between. This CDR3 region has 15 residues. In DNA, the CDR3 is TGTGCCAGCAGCTTAGTTGGAGTGGGTGGTAACGAGCAGTACTTC. Encoded protein: CASSLVGVGGNEQYF.

The rearrangement links TRBV7-9 to TRBJ2-5; D uncertain. V was cut by 10 bases and J by 5 bases, with 14 bases left in between. In germline, CDR1 is SEHNR, CDR2 FQNEAQ (reference sequence). This CDR3 has 12 residues. The CDR3 loop is CAITTGRETQYF. As DNA, the CDR3 is TGTGCCATCACTACCGGGCGGGAGACCCAGTACTTC.

V gene TRBV27 combines with J gene TRBJ2-5; D might be TRBD1 or TRBD2, each matching 6 bases. The DNA end is more similar to TRBJ2-7, so the J call may be wrong. The CDR3 has 14 residues. Germline V gene data show CDR1 as MNHEY and CDR2 as SMNVEV (reference sequence). The DNA for the CDR3 is TGTGCCAGCAGTTTTAGGGGGGATTCCTACGAGCAGTACTTC. Translating gives CASSFRGDSYEQYF.

By proportion, this clone is medium-sized. The chain is built from TRBV9 and TRBJ1-1; no definite D call. Germline loops: CDR1 SGDLS, CDR2 YYNGEE. V was shortened by 2 bases and J by 7 bases, with 21 bases between the two germline ends. The length of the CDR3 is 16 residues. The CDR3 nucleotides read TGTGCCAGCAGCGTCGGTCAGGTTGCCTCCGTGGGTGAAGCTTTCTTT. Residues: CASSVGQVASVGEAFF.

V gene TRBV5-1 combines with J gene TRBJ2-7; 7 bases agree with TRBD2. The CDR3 is 14 amino acids. J was trimmed by 2 bases and V by 5 bases; bases with no gene match: 7. Germline CDR1 and CDR2: SGHRS and YFSETQ. CDR3 protein: CASRPSGVAYEQYF. The CDR3 coding sequence is TGCGCCAGCAGACCGAGCGGGGTTGCCTACGAGCAGTACTTC.

This clone was recorded only once. The chain couples TRBV9 to TRBJ2-7; D gene unclear. The CDR3 extends over 15 amino acids. With 2 bases removed from V and 0 bases from J, the gap between germline ends came to 12 bases. Germline values: CDR1 SGDLS, CDR2 YYNGEE. The DNA of the CDR3 is TGTGCCAGCAGCGTGGCGACGACGGACTCCTACGAGCAGTACTTC. It yields the protein CASSVATTDSYEQYF.

V usage is TRBV5-6 and J usage is TRBJ1-4; D is ambiguous. Trimming cost V 2 bases and J 0 bases, with 5 bases left between them. From germline, CDR1 is SGHDT and CDR2 YYEEEE. The CDR3 extends over 14 amino acids. The CDR3 spells CASSFYATNEKLFF. In DNA, the CDR3 is TGTGCCAGCAGCTTCTATGCAACTAATGAAAAACTGTTTTTT.

CDR3 protein: CASSQGQTGNTIYF. The CDR3 DNA follows: TGTGCCAGCAGCCAAGGACAGACTGGAAACACCATATATTTT. The chain has TRBV5-4 and TRBJ1-3; perhaps TRBD1 as D (6 bases). The CDR3 has 14 amino acids. CDR1 SGHNT and CDR2 YYREEE come from the germline V gene (reference sequence). With 4 bases removed from V and 2 bases from J, the gap between germline ends came to 10 bases.

This chain uses TRBV9 with TRBJ2-6, with D uncertain. V lost 3 bases and J 4 bases, leaving 8 bases between the germline ends. This CDR3 region has 14 residues. The germline V gene encodes CDR1 SGDLS and CDR2 YYNGEE. The CDR3 loop reads CASSAAAGANVLTF. In DNA form, the CDR3 reads TGTGCCAGCAGCGCCGCAGCCGGGGCCAACGTCCTGACTTTC.

In this sample, this clone turned up a few times. J is TRBJ2-3 and V is TRBV6-5; 11 bases match TRBD2. The V gene end was trimmed by 7 bases and the J gene end by 4 bases; junction bases not matched to a gene: 1. The CDR3 contains 13 residues. Germline V gene lookup returns CDR1 MNHEY and CDR2 SVGAGI. CDR3 loop: CASTLAGADTQYF. CDR3 nucleotides: TGTGCCAGCACACTAGCGGGGGCAGATACGCAGTATTTT.

The chain uses TRBV6-5 and TRBJ1-4, with TRBD1 identical over 7 bases. V trimming: 0 bases; J trimming: 8 bases; junction bases outside the gene matches: 6. CDR3 length: 15 amino acids. CDR1 and CDR2 from the germline V gene are MNHEY and SVGAGI. CDR3 nucleotide sequence: TGTGCCAGCAGTTACTCGGGACAGCCTTCCGAAAAACTGTTTTTT. Protein sequence: CASSYSGQPSEKLFF.

This chain connects TRBV15 to TRBJ1-5; no reliable D call. The V end lost 0 bases, the J end lost 0 bases, and 6 bases lay between the germline ends. The germline gives CDR1 LNHNV, CDR2 YYDKDF (reference sequence). The CDR3 consists of 15 residues. The CDR3 sequence: CATSRDSYSNQPQHF. The CDR3, as DNA: TGTGCCACCAGCAGAGACAGCTATAGCAATCAGCCCCAGCATTTT.

V gene TRBV7-9 combines with J gene TRBJ1-3; a weak D match, TRBD1 (5 bases). CDR1 and CDR2 from the germline V gene are SEHNR and FQNEAQ (reference sequence). The CDR3 sequence is 16 residues long. V gave up 5 bases and J gave up 0 bases, with 14 bases separating them. The CDR3 region is CASSPQENFSGNTIYF. CDR3 nucleotide sequence: TGTGCCAGCAGCCCACAGGAGAACTTCTCTGGAAACACCATATATTTT.

A remark on this clone: Its ends do not fully match the called genes, so a read error is possible. This chain links TRBV9 with TRBJ1-5; perhaps TRBD1 as D (5 bases). Germline assignment: CDR1 SGDLS and CDR2 YYNGEE. The CDR3 sequence is 14 residues long. The CDR3 region has the DNA TGTGCCAGCAGCGTAGTTGAGAGTCTGGACACCTGGCCCTTT. This gives the protein CASSVVESLDTWPF.

The genes are TRBV5-1 and TRBJ1-5; perhaps TRBD1 as D (5 bases). Trimming left V 4 bases short and J 3 bases short, with 11 bases between. Germline V CDR1 and CDR2: SGHRS, YFSETQ. The CDR3 is made up of 14 amino acids. CDR3 nucleotide sequence: TGCGCCAGCAGCCTGGAGGGACCCAATCAGCCCCAGCATTTT. Translation gives CASSLEGPNQPQHF.

This chain links TRBV7-8 with TRBJ1-5; TRBD1 is a possible D gene (5 bases). Germline lookup yields CDR1 SGHVS and CDR2 FQNEAQ. V was cut by 2 bases and J by 7 bases, with 15 bases left in between. This CDR3 is built from 15 residues. CDR3 nucleotide sequence: TGTGCCAGCAGCTTACGGCGCCAGGGAGGCCAGCCCCAGCATTTT. Residues: CASSLRRQGGQPQHF. Variable domain in full (rest from reference TRBV7-8 and TRBJ1-5): GAGVSQSPRYKVAKRGQDVALRCDPISGHVSLFWYQQALGQGPEFLTYFQNEAQLDKSGLPSDRFFAERPEGSVSTLKIQRTQQEDSAVYLCASSLRRQGGQPQHFGDGTRLSIL.

The chain carries TRBV7-8 and TRBJ2-3; D not resolved. The CDR3 loop spans 14 amino acids. Germline V gene sequence: CDR1 SGHVS, CDR2 FQNEAQ. Trimming stripped 3 bases from V and 5 bases from J, with 12 bases between. The CDR3 spells CASSFEAAKDTQYF. As DNA, the CDR3 is TGTGCCAGCAGCTTTGAAGCAGCCAAAGATACGCAGTATTTT.

This chain joins TRBV15 and TRBJ1-2; D not resolved. V lost 3 bases and J lost 0, with 11 bases in between. The CDR3 spans 15 residues. Looked up from germline, CDR1 is LNHNV and CDR2 is YYDKDF (reference sequence). The CDR3 sequence is CATSRPDSPNYGYTF. The CDR3 bases are TGTGCCACCAGCAGGCCGGACTCGCCTAACTATGGCTACACCTTC.

This clone has just a few counts. The chain has TRBV5-1 and TRBJ2-5; TRBD2 agrees at 7 bases. The CDR3 is made up of 15 amino acids. Trimming at V came to 5 bases and at J to 5 bases, leaving 12 bases not matched to a gene. Germline loops: CDR1 SGHRS, CDR2 YFSETQ. The CDR3 DNA follows: TGCGCCAGCAGGGCCGGCTCGAGCGGGGATGAGACCCAGTACTTC. The encoded protein is CASRAGSSGDETQYF.

The V gene is TRBV5-1, the J gene TRBJ1-2; D is unclear. Germline V lookup: CDR1 SGHRS, CDR2 YFSETQ. The ends were cut back, 1 base at V and 1 base at J, with 8 bases in the middle. CDR3 length equals 14 residues. CDR3: CASSLMDGNYGYTF. CDR3 DNA sequence: TGCGCCAGCAGCTTGATGGACGGTAACTATGGCTACACCTTC.